The sequence of this T cell receptor beta chain was determined in a study of cytomegalovirus exposure and HLA in healthy donors. The V gene lost 3 bases and the J gene lost 0 bases, with 6 bases spanning the gap. The CDR3 is made up of 13 amino acids. Per germline, CDR1 SEHNR and CDR2 FQNEAQ (reference sequence). As regards this clone: Its specificity is unknown.

Study observations and caveats: There were some public TCRs occurring in many donors, but most TCR sequences were rare.

Profiled with immunoSEQ multiplex PCR; TCRdb holds only in-frame clones, not every one. Of over 200,000 clones in the sample, 80% to 90% were seen once. V gene TRBV7-9 combines with J gene TRBJ2-7; D possibly corresponds to TRBD2 (5 bases). Sequencing was carried out using PBMCs. The receptor comes from a woman between 18 and 29 years old in good health and CMV-seronegative. As DNA, the CDR3 is TGTGCCAGCAGCTTTACTAGCTCCTACGAGCAGTACTTC. Its protein product is CASSFTSSYEQYF.